A single sample is the source of the 24 T cell receptor beta chains below, sequenced in a study of shared clonotypes between healthy human individuals. Here immunoSEQ multiplex PCR was the method, and the copy in TCRdb shows in-frame clones only, minus some. Of 2 million to 2.5 million clones in the sample, more than 85% were seen once. The sequenced sample consisted of naive CD4+ T cells from PBMCs. Sample subset: CD45RA+ positively selected. The receptor source for this set is a man in his late teens or twenties in good health. Some clones in this sample may be carry-over from other donors' samples.

The rearrangement links TRBV5-1 to TRBJ2-7, with 11 bases matching TRBD2. The V gene's germline CDR1 is SGHRS and CDR2 YFSETQ. V lost 2 bases and J lost 3; bases outside the gene matches: 7. This CDR3 region has 16 residues. Here the CDR3 reads CASSFGSSGRNYEQYF. The CDR3 nucleotides read TGCGCCAGCAGCTTCGGGTCTAGCGGGAGGAACTACGAGCAGTACTTC.

The J gene is TRBJ2-2, the V gene TRBV10-3; no clear D gene. The V and J ends lost 3 bases and 1 base respectively, with 3 bases between them. Germline V lookup: CDR1 ENHRY, CDR2 SYGVKD. This CDR3 contains 13 residues. CDR3 protein: CAISDMNTGELFF. As DNA, the CDR3 is TGTGCCATCAGTGACATGAACACCGGGGAGCTGTTTTTT.

The genes are TRBV7-2 and TRBJ2-1; D is ambiguous. Germline CDR1 reads SGHTA; CDR2 reads FQGNSA. The V gene lost 5 bases and the J gene lost 9 bases, with 11 bases spanning the gap. This CDR3 has 12 residues. The CDR3 region has the DNA TGTGCCAGCAGCGGGTCGGTTGGTGAGCAGTTCTTC. Translating it yields CASSGSVGEQFF.

The V call is TRBV5-1, the J call TRBJ2-3, with D perhaps matching TRBD2 (6 bases). Trimming took 8 bases from V and 2 from J, leaving 18 bases between them. This CDR3 is 15 amino acids long. CDR1 is SGHRS and CDR2 is YFSETQ in the germline V gene. The CDR3 DNA reads TGCGCCAGTAAACCGGGACTCGTAAACACAGATACGCAGTATTTT. Translation gives CASKPGLVNTDTQYF.

Note on this clone: Distinct nucleotide sequences in the sample also encode this CDR3. This rearrangement joins TRBV5-1 to TRBJ2-2; D possibly corresponds to TRBD2 (5 bases). Germline V gene sequence: CDR1 SGHRS, CDR2 YFSETQ. The CDR3 has 15 residues. Deletions cut 0 bases from V and 4 bases from J, with 10 bases between. CDR3 protein: CASSLGAAGTGELFF. CDR3 coding DNA: TGCGCCAGCAGCTTGGGGGCTGCGGGCACCGGGGAGCTGTTTTTT.

The gene calls are TRBV19 and TRBJ1-1; a possible D gene is TRBD1 (5 bases). Germline assignment: CDR1 LNHDA and CDR2 SQIVND (reference sequence). The CDR3 sequence is 15 residues long. V shed 8 bases and J shed 0 bases, with 16 bases lying between them. CDR3 sequence reads: CASRQKSSMNTEAFF. In DNA, the CDR3 is TGTGCCAGTCGACAGAAATCCTCCATGAACACTGAAGCTTTCTTT.

The genes are TRBV18 and TRBJ1-1; 9 nucleotides align to TRBD1. The CDR3 has 14 amino acids. From germline, CDR1 is KGHSH and CDR2 LQKENI. V lost 4 bases, J lost 4 bases, and 4 bases stayed unmatched. The CDR3 DNA follows: TGTGCCAGCTCACTCAAGGGACAGGGCACTGAAGCTTTCTTT. It yields the protein CASSLKGQGTEAFF.

The CDR3 loop is CASSLIFRAGYTDTQYF. The CDR3 coding sequence is TGTGCCAGCAGCTTAATCTTTCGGGCAGGCTACACAGATACGCAGTATTTT. The chain combines TRBV7-8 with TRBJ2-3, with no clear D. From germline, CDR1 is SGHVS and CDR2 FQNEAQ. The CDR3 is 17 amino acids. V lost 2 bases and J lost 2, with 17 bases in between.

This CDR3 reads CATTQGAYYGYTF. CDR3 DNA: TGCGCCACCACACAGGGGGCTTATTATGGCTACACCTTC. V gene TRBV5-1 combines with J gene TRBJ1-2, with TRBD1 matching over 9 bases. The CDR3 loop spans 13 amino acids. J gave up 5 bases and V 9 bases, and 8 bases lay outside the gene matches. Germline V CDR1 and CDR2: SGHRS, YFSETQ.

The chain employs TRBV29-1 and TRBJ2-5; D tentatively reads TRBD1 or TRBD2 (6 bases each). The J call may not be correct, given that the DNA end is closer to TRBJ2-7. The V gene's germline CDR1 is SQVTM and CDR2 ANQGSEA. This CDR3 has 11 residues. CDR3 DNA sequence: TGCAGCGTTGCAAGGGGGGACGAGCAGTACTTC. This gives the protein CSVARGDEQYF.

The gene calls are TRBV9 and TRBJ2-6; D gene ambiguous. Trimming removed 0 bases at V and 0 bases at J, with 13 bases between. The CDR3 has 18 amino acids. The germline V gene has CDR1 SGDLS and CDR2 YYNGEE. The CDR3 region has the DNA TGTGCCAGCAGCGTAGAGAGTCGAGTGAGCTCTGGGGCCAACGTCCTGACTTTC. This translates into CASSVESRVSSGANVLTF.

The chain recombines TRBV30 with TRBJ2-7; TRBD1 matches at 8 bases. The length of the CDR3 is 13 residues. In germline, CDR1 is GTSNPN, CDR2 SVGIG (reference sequence). The V segment lost 7 bases and the J segment 2 bases; nucleotides outside the gene matches: 7. In DNA form, the CDR3 reads TGTGCCTTCCGGGACAGGAGTACCTACGAGCAGTACTTC. This sequence encodes CAFRDRSTYEQYF.

Turning to this clone: Other DNA sequences in the same sample also yield this CDR3. This chain connects TRBV28 to TRBJ2-7; 8 bases map to TRBD1. The CDR3 has 14 amino acids. V lost 5 bases and J lost 3; bases outside the gene matches: 6. CDR1 is MDHEN and CDR2 is SYDVKM in the germline V gene. This CDR3 reads CASSLRGPFYEQYF. In DNA form, the CDR3 reads TGTGCCAGCAGTCTCAGGGGGCCCTTCTACGAGCAGTACTTC.

This chain connects TRBV28 to TRBJ1-5, with no clear D. CDR3 length equals 14 residues. Germline-derived CDR1 and CDR2 are MDHEN and SYDVKM. V lost 8 bases and J lost 5, with 16 bases in between. CDR3 protein: CASALGISYQPQHF. DNA of the CDR3: TGTGCCAGCGCTCTCGGGATTTCCTATCAGCCCCAGCATTTT.

The rearrangement joins TRBV5-6 to TRBJ1-3; unclear D gene. Germline CDR1 and CDR2: SGHDT and YYEEEE. V gave up 0 bases and J gave up 1 base, with 8 bases separating them. CDR3 length: 15 amino acids. CDR3 nucleotides: TGTGCCAGCAGCTTGGGTTGGGAGTCTGGAAACACCATATATTTT. Translating it yields CASSLGWESGNTIYF.

The J gene is TRBJ2-5, the V gene TRBV10-3; TRBD2 is a possible D gene (5 bases). V was clipped by 0 bases and J by 5 bases, with 10 bases between them. The CDR3 is 14 amino acids. Per the germline V gene, CDR1 is ENHRY and CDR2 is SYGVKD. CDR3 region: CAISESFSGETQYF. In DNA form, the CDR3 reads TGTGCCATCAGTGAGTCCTTCTCGGGGGAGACCCAGTACTTC.

The J gene is TRBJ2-5, the V gene TRBV6-5; the match to TRBD1 covers 9 bases. Germline V lookup: CDR1 MNHEY, CDR2 SVGAGI. The CDR3 has 14 amino acids. The V and J ends lost 10 bases and 5 bases, in that order; junction bases with no gene match: 11. The CDR3 region has the DNA TGTGCCATCAGCGCCGGACAGGGGAGGGAGACCCAGTACTTC. It encodes CAISAGQGRETQYF.

The genes are TRBV5-4 and TRBJ1-1; D is ambiguous. The germline gives CDR1 SGHNT, CDR2 YYREEE (reference sequence). The CDR3 is made up of 12 amino acids. Trimming stripped 10 bases from V and 7 bases from J, with 17 bases between. The CDR3 DNA sequence: TGTGCCGCCAGGACCGACGTTAATGAAGCTTTCTTT. Translation gives CAARTDVNEAFF.

V and J are TRBV14 and TRBJ1-2; weak D call: TRBD1 (5 bases). The CDR3 covers 14 residues. CDR1 and CDR2 (germline): SGHDN, FVKESK. Trimming left V 4 bases short and J 7 bases short, with 16 bases between. Here the CDR3 reads CASSPTSGSGGYTF. Written as DNA, the CDR3 is TGTGCCAGCAGCCCCACTTCAGGGAGCGGTGGCTACACCTTC.

The chain links TRBV30 to TRBJ1-1; D possibly corresponds to TRBD1 (5 bases). V was trimmed by 2 bases and J by 4 bases, leaving 11 bases between them. CDR1 is GTSNPN and CDR2 is SVGIG in the germline V gene (reference sequence). This CDR3 comprises 13 residues. CDR3 sequence: CAWSQGMGTEAFF. The DNA for the CDR3 is TGTGCCTGGAGTCAGGGTATGGGCACTGAAGCTTTCTTT.

This rearrangement joins TRBV15 to TRBJ2-7; D possibly matches TRBD1 or TRBD2 (6 bases each). The CDR3 has 15 amino acids. In germline, CDR1 is LNHNV, CDR2 YYDKDF (reference sequence). V lost 0 bases and J lost 1, with 10 bases in between. The CDR3 sequence: CATSRDRGGSYEQYF. As DNA, the CDR3 is TGTGCCACCAGCAGAGATCGAGGGGGGTCCTACGAGCAGTACTTC. The full variable domain, rest sourced from reference TRBV15 and TRBJ2-7, is DAMVIQNPRYQVTQFGKPVTLSCSQTLNHNVMYWYQQKSSQAPKLLFHYYDKDFNNEADTPDNFQSRRPNTSFCFLDIRSPGLGDTAMYLCATSRDRGGSYEQYFGPGTRLTVT.

Remarks on this clone: Other DNA sequences from this sample encode an identical CDR3 as well. The chain combines TRBV5-1 with TRBJ2-1; 10 bases fit TRBD2. J gave up 7 bases and V 2 bases, and 6 bases lay outside the gene matches. The CDR3 sequence is 15 residues long. The germline V gene has CDR1 SGHRS and CDR2 YFSETQ. The CDR3 reads CASSLSSGSYNEQFF. In DNA, the CDR3 is TGCGCCAGCAGCTTATCTAGCGGGAGTTATAATGAGCAGTTCTTC.

Only one count was recorded for this clone. The V and J genes are TRBV5-1 and TRBJ1-2, with D possibly being TRBD1 (6 bases). The CDR3 totals 13 residues. CDR1 is SGHRS and CDR2 is YFSETQ in the germline V gene. Trimming pared 0 bases from V and 8 bases from J, leaving 11 bases between. The CDR3 region is CASSLDSGTGYTF. CDR3 in DNA: TGCGCCAGCAGCTTGGATTCAGGGACAGGCTACACCTTC. The whole variable domain, filled in from reference TRBV5-1 and TRBJ1-2, reads KAGVTQTPRYLIKTRGQQVTLSCSPISGHRSVSWYQQTPGQGLQFLFEYFSETQRNKGNFPGRFSGRQFSNSRSEMNVSTLELGDSALYLCASSLDSGTGYTFGSGTRLTVV.

This CDR3 reads CASSSPRRENTDTQYF. For the CDR3, the DNA is TGTGCCAGCAGTTCACCTCGGCGGGAGAACACAGATACGCAGTATTTT. The chain is built from TRBV6-5 and TRBJ2-3; 7 nucleotides match TRBD2. Trimming removed 4 bases from V and 2 bases from J; junction bases left unmatched: 9. There are 16 residues in the CDR3. Germline CDR1 reads MNHEY; CDR2 reads SVGAGI.